The entry below gives a single T cell receptor (beta chain) sequence along with its context. There is no known antigen for this receptor. Base quality data are lacking; no much larger clone is found one base away. Whole blood was collected in K2EDTA tubes by collaborating institutions according to the institutions' own protocols. Collaborator samples were shipped for TCRbeta analysis as frozen whole blood, isolated PBMCs, or DNA extracted from either sample type. From its cysteine to its phenylalanine, the CDR3 spans 16 amino acids. Only the CDR3 portion is preserved as DNA: 48 bases, with reading frame beginning at the first base. CDR1 SGHRS and CDR2 YFSETQ were looked up in the germline V gene. V and J lose 2 bases and 0 bases, and a span of 11 bases separates them. The record originates from a study of blood T cell repertoires in COVID-19 (dated by TCRdb to 2018 to 2020). As for the study more broadly: Collaborator samples came from the United States, Italy and Spain and covered acute and convalescent phases of COVID-19. The material from the prospective study consisted of cDNA or gDNA derived from T cells, B-cell-depleted T cells, or PBMCs. Deeply sampled blood TCRbeta repertoires from subjects exposed to, actively infected with, or recovered from COVID-19 were included in the dataset. The repertoires were made available in a free public database intended to serve as a resource for research on the immune response to SARS-CoV-2. The samples were drawn from the first 160 participants of the ongoing ImmuneRACE study and from 1,200 or so subjects provided by 6 global collaborators. The sample metadata nearly always contained a de-identified subject ID, COVID-19 status, age in years and sex. HLA class I and class II types, where available, came from metadata supplied by the sample provider rather than from assay-based typing. Findings and caveats that apply to the study as a whole: The quantity of clinical and demographic metadata differed by source and by participant and was supplied without curation.

TCRbeta CDR3 regions were amplified from genomic DNA using the immunoSEQ Assay, a bias-controlled multiplex PCR. In the paper's pipeline: Within the assay, amplification of reference gene primers was used to estimate how many nucleated cells each sample contained. To quantify the absolute abundance of each unique TCRbeta CDR3 rearrangement, sequence reads were collapsed and filtered. For each sample, productive Simpson clonality was calculated as the square root of Simpson's diversity index across productive rearrangements. The table comes from immuneACCESS by way of TCRdb, which keeps in-frame sequences with V and J called. Part of the clones is missing from these tables; in studies checked, under half for an unresolved V gene and the rest for unknown reasons. Clone size and V and J calls were adopted from that table, with D and trimming inferred from the DNA. The sample yields 70,000 to 95,000 clones; 80% were counted once. Roughly 15% of the sample goes to the ten largest clones.

Source material: peripheral blood. This sequence originates from a human donor in a cohort sampled during active COVID-19. The V and J segments used are TRBV5-1 and TRBJ1-4; the D gene is unclear. The CDR3 reads CASSFGPAATNEKLFF. The sequenced DNA is TGCGCCAGCAGCTTTGGGCCGGCTGCAACTAATGAAAAACTGTTTTTT.